Listed below are T cell receptor beta chains from one sample, sequenced in a study of shared clonotypes between healthy human individuals. Clones were sequenced by immunoSEQ multiplex PCR, and TCRdb holds only the in-frame ones, with some missing. This sample has over a million clones, with more than 95% found just once. The specimen sequenced was naive CD4+ T cells sorted from blood. These receptors all come from a man younger than 40 in good health. CDR3s include the opening cysteine and the closing phenylalanine or tryptophan. D genes are given only for firm matches. Size is omitted from some rows. Given values are once, few, many or a class for expanded clones.

V gene	D gene	clone size	J gene	CDR3 protein	CDR3 DNA
TRBV4-3	TRBD2	-	TRBJ2-7	CASSQAGGTLAYEQYF	TGCGCCAGCAGCCAAGCCGGGGGGACTTTGGCCTACGAGCAGTACTTC
TRBV7-9	TRBD2	once	TRBJ2-7	CASSARTSGAYEQYF	TGTGCCAGCAGCGCAAGGACTAGCGGGGCCTACGAGCAGTACTTC
TRBV18	TRBD2	-	TRBJ2-3	CASSPGGGTDTQYF	TGTGCCAGCTCACCGGGAGGGGGCACAGATACGCAGTATTTT
TRBV6-1	-	-	TRBJ2-1	CASRSLGAHYNEQFF	TGTGCCAGCAGATCCCTTGGGGCCCACTACAATGAGCAGTTCTTC
TRBV6-5	-	-	TRBJ1-1	CASSFSPGTANTEAFF	TGTGCCAGCAGTTTTAGCCCAGGGACGGCGAACACTGAAGCTTTCTTT
TRBV9	-	-	TRBJ1-2	CATRRVSDGYTF	TGTGCCACCCGTCGAGTTTCGGATGGCTACACCTTC
TRBV9	-	-	TRBJ2-3	CASSLGKGYGIVGTQYF	TGTGCCAGCAGCCTAGGAAAAGGTTATGGTATAGTTGGTACGCAGTATTTT
TRBV11-1	-	-	TRBJ2-4	CASSPRDIVPNIQYF	TGTGCCAGCAGCCCCCGGGACATAGTCCCAAACATTCAGTACTTC
TRBV6-6	TRBD1	once	TRBJ2-3	CASRKGQGSFTDTQYF	TGTGCCAGCAGAAAAGGACAGGGAAGTTTCACAGATACGCAGTATTTT
TRBV5-4	TRBD1	-	TRBJ2-2	CASSLVARQGTGELFF	TGTGCCAGCAGCTTAGTCGCACGACAGGGTACCGGGGAGCTGTTTTTT
TRBV25-1	TRBD2	-	TRBJ2-2	CASSPHLLAGVAGELFF	TGTGCCAGCAGTCCGCACCTACTAGCGGGAGTGGCCGGGGAGCTGTTTTTT
TRBV5-1	-	-	TRBJ1-1	CASSPDLRQASEAFF	TGCGCCAGCAGCCCCGACCTTAGACAGGCATCTGAAGCTTTCTTT
TRBV5-1	-	-	TRBJ2-5	CASSLEAGTLQETQYF	TGCGCCAGCAGCTTGGAGGCGGGTACTCTCCAAGAGACCCAGTACTTC
TRBV7-2	TRBD2	-	TRBJ2-7	CASSPRTSSYEQYF	TGTGCCAGCAGCCCCCGGACTAGCAGCTACGAGCAGTACTTC
TRBV7-9	-	-	TRBJ1-2	CASSQGQNYGYTF	TGTGCCAGCAGCCAAGGACAGAACTATGGCTACACCTTC
TRBV9	-	-	TRBJ2-5	CASSLTVEIETQYF	TGTGCCAGCAGCCTTACAGTAGAAATTGAGACCCAGTACTTC
TRBV15	TRBD2	-	TRBJ2-1	CATTLGLRENEQFF	TGTGCCACCACCTTGGGACTACGAGAAAATGAGCAGTTCTTC
TRBV10-2	TRBD2	-	TRBJ2-3	CASQLAVSSTDTQYF	TGCGCCAGCCAACTAGCGGTTAGCAGCACAGATACGCAGTATTTT
TRBV10-3	TRBD2	-	TRBJ2-2	CAISELAANTGELFF	TGTGCCATCAGTGAGCTAGCGGCGAACACCGGGGAGCTGTTTTTT
TRBV6-5	-	-	TRBJ2-7	CASRPLRSSYEQYF	TGTGCCAGCAGACCCCTGCGGAGCTCCTACGAGCAGTACTTC
TRBV10-3	TRBD2	-	TRBJ2-7	CAISVAGLTYEQYF	TGTGCCATCAGTGTAGCGGGATTAACCTACGAGCAGTACTTC
TRBV19	-	-	TRBJ2-5	CASSILGGPRVRETQYF	TGTGCCAGTAGTATTTTGGGTGGGCCGAGGGTTCGAGAGACCCAGTACTTC
TRBV5-4	TRBD2	-	TRBJ2-2	CASSLGGLAGGPAGELFF	TGTGCCAGCAGCTTGGGGGGACTAGCGGGAGGGCCAGCCGGGGAGCTGTTTTTT
TRBV7-7	-	-	TRBJ2-2	CASSAGLRRRQQDTGELFF	TGTGCCAGCAGCGCCGGGCTCCGTAGGCGGCAACAGGACACCGGGGAGCTGTTTTTT
TRBV1	-	once	TRBJ2-1	CTSSKKQRKISYNEQFF	TGCACCAGCAGCAAAAAACAGCGAAAAATATCCTACAATGAGCAGTTCTTC
TRBV27	TRBD2	-	TRBJ2-7	CASSQSSGRAYEQYF	TGTGCCAGCAGTCAATCTAGCGGGAGAGCCTACGAGCAGTACTTC
TRBV7-6	-	-	TRBJ2-4	CASSNSPLQGAKNIQYF	TGTGCCAGCAGCAACTCCCCCCTACAGGGAGCCAAAAACATTCAGTACTTC
TRBV9	-	-	TRBJ2-7	CASSVDGIYEQYF	TGTGCCAGCAGCGTGGACGGAATCTACGAGCAGTACTTC
TRBV28	TRBD1	-	TRBJ2-7	CASTLGGQGDYEQYF	TGTGCCAGCACCCTTGGAGGACAGGGGGACTACGAGCAGTACTTC
TRBV28	-	-	TRBJ2-7	CASSLRRGVDEQYF	TGTGCCAGCAGTTTAAGACGGGGCGTGGACGAGCAGTACTTC
TRBV5-1	TRBD2	once	TRBJ2-5	CASSLAAGGQETQYF	TGCGCCAGCAGCTTGGCGGCGGGAGGGCAAGAGACCCAGTACTTC
TRBV10-3	-	few	TRBJ1-4	CAIAGQDEKLFF	TGTGCCATCGCGGGTCAGGACGAAAAACTGTTTTTT
TRBV21-1	-	-	TRBJ1-2	CASSPRREYYGYTF	TGTGCCAGCAGCCCCCGGAGGGAGTACTATGGCTACACCTTC
TRBV7-2	-	-	TRBJ2-7	CASSLASPSRRSSYEQYF	TGTGCCAGCAGCTTAGCTTCTCCTTCGCGGAGGAGCTCCTACGAGCAGTACTTC
TRBV19	-	-	TRBJ2-1	CASSIRTNEQFF	TGTGCCAGTAGTATCCGCACCAATGAGCAGTTCTTC
TRBV19	TRBD2	-	TRBJ2-2	CASSIERKREGYTGELFF	TGTGCCAGTAGTATAGAGCGAAAGCGGGAGGGCTACACCGGGGAGCTGTTTTTT
TRBV28	-	-	TRBJ1-1	CASSLDSPKGAFF	TGTGCCAGCAGTTTAGACAGTCCCAAAGGGGCTTTCTTT
TRBV9	-	-	TRBJ2-7	CASSVVGSPPQEQYF	TGTGCCAGCAGCGTAGTGGGTAGTCCTCCGCAAGAGCAGTACTTC
TRBV11-3	TRBD1	-	TRBJ2-1	CASSSYFTGGAKNEQFF	TGTGCCAGCAGCTCCTATTTTACAGGGGGCGCCAAAAATGAGCAGTTCTTC
TRBV7-9	-	-	TRBJ2-5	CASSSGRGSVQETQYF	TGTGCCAGCAGCTCGGGGCGCGGTAGCGTCCAAGAGACCCAGTACTTC
TRBV6-1	-	-	TRBJ1-3	CASTAGNTIYF	TGTGCCAGCACGGCTGGAAACACCATATATTTT